A selection of T cell receptor beta chains follows, all from one sample in a study of radiation and T cells in renal cell carcinoma. Using immunoSEQ multiplex PCR, the repertoire was profiled, and TCRdb retains in-frame clones only, with some absent. This sample carries approximately 94,000 clones, 82% of them seen once, and the ten largest clones take roughly 6.8%. Source: blood, taken from a patient whose treatment included radiotherapy and nephrectomy. The receptors come from a man aged 55 to 69 with renal cell carcinoma. Both conserved end residues are part of each CDR3. The order of the fields is J gene, clone size, V gene, CDR3 protein. Part of the rows lack a size; the others show once, few, many or a class for expanded clones.

TRBJ2-1 - TRBV11-3 CASSPGGVPYNEQFF
TRBJ2-5 - TRBV5-1 CASSLGDAKETQYF
TRBJ1-5 - TRBV28 CASSLPGFNQPQHF
TRBJ2-5 - TRBV29-1 CSVSPATGYQETQYF
TRBJ2-7 - TRBV9 CASSVEVADYEQYF
TRBJ1-5 - TRBV5-1 CASSLGSGSPNQPQHF
TRBJ2-1 once TRBV10-3 CAMGTSGYNEQFF
TRBJ2-1 - TRBV13 CASSPEGGNEQFF
TRBJ1-3 - TRBV6-4 CASSEVVNTIYF
TRBJ2-2 - TRBV10-3 CAISGGLAGSTGELFF
TRBJ2-7 - TRBV5-5 CASSPSLGGYYEQYF
TRBJ2-2 - TRBV7-9 CASSLTVGENTGELFF
TRBJ2-7 few TRBV18 CASSALHDEQYF
TRBJ2-3 few TRBV2 CASSRRPRRTDTQYF
TRBJ2-1 - TRBV18 CASSKLAGGDLTKSYNEQFF
TRBJ2-1 - TRBV9 CASSVGSGTAGNNEQFF
TRBJ2-5 - TRBV5-1 CASSLAPGFQETQYF
TRBJ2-7 once TRBV29-1 CSVVLSVGFRSLYEQYF